This T cell receptor beta chain was sequenced for a study of a mutant IDH1 vaccine in newly diagnosed glioma. In the study overall: Treated patients showed a male proportion of around 62%, a female proportion of roughly 38%, and a mean age of about 44 years. Previous treatment comprised radiotherapy, temozolomide, or both, mostly both.

Time point of the sample: baseline, week 1 (first vaccination visit). Treatment denoted: pre-vaccination baseline after standard-of-care therapy. Points on this clone: Its antigen is currently unknown.

V was trimmed by 2 bases and J by 5 bases, leaving 10 bases between them. The CDR3 totals 13 residues. Germline assignment: CDR1 MDHEN and CDR2 SYDVKM. General study points: Vaccine-induced immune responses occurred in 93.3% of patients.

Sequencing was performed with immunoSEQ multiplex PCR; in TCRdb, only in-frame clones are kept and a portion is missing. The sample includes 90,000 to 100,000 clones, around 90% seen only once; the top ten take around 0.6%. The material sequenced was PBMCs, taken from a glioma patient treated with radiotherapy, temozolomide or both. The chain employs TRBV28 and TRBJ2-7; D gene unclear. The sequence derives from a woman aged 45 to 65 with glioma. CDR3 in DNA: TGTGCCAGCAGTTTACGGACGCAGGACGAGCAGTACTTC. Encoded protein: CASSLRTQDEQYF.